A selection of T cell receptor beta chains follows, all from one sample in a study of cytomegalovirus exposure and HLA in healthy donors. Repertoires were generated with immunoSEQ multiplex PCR, while TCRdb's copy carries only in-frame clones and drops some. The sample includes about 220,000 clones, about 90% of them seen just once. The material sequenced was PBMCs. Receptors were obtained from a woman aged 18 to 35 in good health and CMV-seronegative. The CDR3 runs from the conserved cysteine through the conserved F or W. D genes are given only for firm matches. Rows may omit the clone size; those that give it use once, few, many or a size class.

DNA: TGTGCCAGCAGCGGGACAGGGGGCGAGCAGTACTTC
CDR3: CASSGTGGEQYF
V: TRBV5-6
D: TRBD1
J: TRBJ2-7
size: NA

DNA: TGCAGTGCTAGAGGGGGAGAGAACGCGAACTTC
CDR3: CSARGGENANF
V: TRBV20-1
D: NA
J: TRBJ2-4
size: NA

DNA: TGTGCCAGCAGTTGGACTAGCGGGAGAAACGAGCAGTACTTC
CDR3: CASSWTSGRNEQYF
V: TRBV28
D: TRBD2
J: TRBJ2-7
size: NA

DNA: TGTGCCAGCTCACCGCGAACTAGCGGGAGGGCACTTCCCGGGGAGCTGTTTTTT
CDR3: CASSPRTSGRALPGELFF
V: TRBV18
D: TRBD2
J: TRBJ2-2
size: NA

DNA: TGCGCCAGCAGCCAAGTCTACGGTTCGGCCTACGAGCAGTACTTC
CDR3: CASSQVYGSAYEQYF
V: TRBV4-3
D: NA
J: TRBJ2-7
size: few

DNA: TGTGCCAGCAGGTCACAGGGAAGAGATACGCAGTATTTT
CDR3: CASRSQGRDTQYF
V: TRBV27
D: NA
J: TRBJ2-3
size: NA

DNA: TGTGCCAGCAGCTTATTCGGCGGGAGTTTAGACACCGGGGAGCTGTTTTTT
CDR3: CASSLFGGSLDTGELFF
V: TRBV7-2
D: TRBD2
J: TRBJ2-2
size: NA

DNA: TGTGCCAGCAGTATCCTGACTAGTCTATCGGGGAATGAGCAGTTCTTC
CDR3: CASSILTSLSGNEQFF
V: TRBV27
D: NA
J: TRBJ2-1
size: NA

DNA: TGTGCCAGCAGTTTGACAGGGTTGAACATTCAGTACTTC
CDR3: CASSLTGLNIQYF
V: TRBV28
D: TRBD1
J: TRBJ2-4
size: NA

DNA: TGTGCCAGCAGCTCGAGCTCCTACAATGAGCAGTTCTTC
CDR3: CASSSSSYNEQFF
V: TRBV27
D: NA
J: TRBJ2-1
size: NA

DNA: TGTGCCAGCAGCGTTGGGGGCAGCCCGAACACCGGGGAGCTGTTTTTT
CDR3: CASSVGGSPNTGELFF
V: TRBV9
D: NA
J: TRBJ2-2
size: NA

DNA: TGTGCCTGGAGTGTACCGGACAGGGGGCCCGGGGAGCTGTTTTTT
CDR3: CAWSVPDRGPGELFF
V: TRBV30
D: TRBD1
J: TRBJ2-2
size: NA

DNA: TGCGCCAGCAGCTTGGCCGGACTCTACGAGCAGTACTTC
CDR3: CASSLAGLYEQYF
V: TRBV5-1
D: NA
J: TRBJ2-7
size: NA

DNA: TGTGCCAGCAGCAGGGGCGCCATCCCCTACGAGCAGTACTTC
CDR3: CASSRGAIPYEQYF
V: TRBV27
D: NA
J: TRBJ2-7
size: NA

DNA: TGTGCCACCGCAGATGGCTTCAACACTGAAGCTTTCTTT
CDR3: CATADGFNTEAFF
V: TRBV7-2
D: NA
J: TRBJ1-1
size: NA

DNA: TGTGCCAGCAGCGTAGAAGGGCAGACGGGGGCTTTCTTT
CDR3: CASSVEGQTGAFF
V: TRBV9
D: NA
J: TRBJ1-1
size: NA

DNA: TGTGCCAGCAGTCTCCTTAAGCGGTCCTACGAGCAGTACTTC
CDR3: CASSLLKRSYEQYF
V: TRBV28
D: NA
J: TRBJ2-7
size: NA

DNA: TGTGCCAGCAGTTTAAGCGGGAGGGCCTACAATGAGCAGTTCTTC
CDR3: CASSLSGRAYNEQFF
V: TRBV27
D: TRBD2
J: TRBJ2-1
size: NA

DNA: TGTGCCAGTAGTTTGGGACTAGCGGGAGGCGCAGATACGCAGTATTTT
CDR3: CASSLGLAGGADTQYF
V: TRBV19
D: TRBD2
J: TRBJ2-3
size: NA

DNA: TGTGCCAGCAGTTTAATCAGGGGGAGAGATCAGCCCCAGCATTTT
CDR3: CASSLIRGRDQPQHF
V: TRBV27
D: TRBD1
J: TRBJ1-5
size: NA

DNA: TGTGCCAGCAGTTTTTTACCGGGACAGGGCACAGATACGCAGTATTTT
CDR3: CASSFLPGQGTDTQYF
V: TRBV28
D: TRBD1
J: TRBJ2-3
size: NA

DNA: TGTGCCACCAAGCTGGGGGCATTGGGGTCGGACACTGAAGCTTTCTTT
CDR3: CATKLGALGSDTEAFF
V: TRBV2
D: NA
J: TRBJ1-1
size: NA

DNA: TGTGCCAGCAGTGATCCGGTGGGACAGGGAAATGAAAAACTGTTTTTT
CDR3: CASSDPVGQGNEKLFF
V: TRBV6-4
D: TRBD1
J: TRBJ1-4
size: NA

DNA: TGTGCCATCAGTGAGGGACGGGAGAATGAAAAACTGTTTTTT
CDR3: CAISEGRENEKLFF
V: TRBV10-3
D: NA
J: TRBJ1-4
size: NA

DNA: TGTGCCAGCAGGAGGGGGTTTGAGCAGTTCTTC
CDR3: CASRRGFEQFF
V: TRBV6-5
D: NA
J: TRBJ2-1
size: NA

DNA: TGCGCCAGCAGCTTGGCCGAGCGGTACAATGAGCAGTTCTTC
CDR3: CASSLAERYNEQFF
V: TRBV5-1
D: NA
J: TRBJ2-1
size: few

DNA: TGTGCCAGCAGTTCCCCCGGACAGGGAGTCTACGAGCAGTACTTC
CDR3: CASSSPGQGVYEQYF
V: TRBV27
D: TRBD1
J: TRBJ2-7
size: once

DNA: TGTGCCAGCAGCTTGGATCCCAGCGGTGCCTACGAGCAGTACTTC
CDR3: CASSLDPSGAYEQYF
V: TRBV5-4
D: NA
J: TRBJ2-7
size: NA

DNA: TGTGCCAGTAGTATAATGGACAGGGACTACGAGCAGTACTTC
CDR3: CASSIMDRDYEQYF
V: TRBV19
D: TRBD1
J: TRBJ2-7
size: NA

DNA: TGTGCCAGCATGGCCTTGACGGGGGGGAGGGCCTTGGATGAGCAGTTCTTC
CDR3: CASMALTGGRALDEQFF
V: TRBV28
D: TRBD2
J: TRBJ2-1
size: NA

DNA: TGTGCCAGCACGCCTTTAGGCCAGGCCTATGGCTACACCTTC
CDR3: CASTPLGQAYGYTF
V: TRBV2
D: NA
J: TRBJ1-2
size: NA

DNA: TGTGCCAGCAGCTCTACCCCCTCCTACGAGCAGTACTTC
CDR3: CASSSTPSYEQYF
V: TRBV6-5
D: NA
J: TRBJ2-7
size: NA

DNA: TGTGCCTGGAAAAGAAAGGGGCTGACTGGAAACACCATATATTTT
CDR3: CAWKRKGLTGNTIYF
V: TRBV30
D: NA
J: TRBJ1-3
size: few

DNA: TGCGCCAGCGGGGGAGGGGACACCGGGGAGCTGTTTTTT
CDR3: CASGGGDTGELFF
V: TRBV5-1
D: TRBD2
J: TRBJ2-2
size: NA

DNA: TGTGCCAGCAGCCAAGAGCTACGGACTGAAGCTTTCTTT
CDR3: CASSQELRTEAFF
V: TRBV14
D: NA
J: TRBJ1-1
size: NA

DNA: TGTGCCAGCCTCGAACCCCGGACAGGGGGCACAGATACGCAGTATTTT
CDR3: CASLEPRTGGTDTQYF
V: TRBV2
D: TRBD1
J: TRBJ2-3
size: NA

DNA: TGTGCCACCAGCAGAGAACCGCGGACAGGGATCGGCTACACCTTC
CDR3: CATSREPRTGIGYTF
V: TRBV15
D: TRBD1
J: TRBJ1-2
size: NA

DNA: TGTGCCAGCGGCTCACTAGCGGGAGGGCCTTGGGAGACCCAGTACTTC
CDR3: CASGSLAGGPWETQYF
V: TRBV27
D: TRBD2
J: TRBJ2-5
size: NA

DNA: TGTGCCAGCACTAGCACGGCCTATGGCTACACCTTC
CDR3: CASTSTAYGYTF
V: TRBV28
D: NA
J: TRBJ1-2
size: few

DNA: TGTGCCAGTAGTGTGGGACTAGGGGGCCTTGAGGAGCAGTACTTC
CDR3: CASSVGLGGLEEQYF
V: TRBV19
D: NA
J: TRBJ2-7
size: few

DNA: TGTGCCAGCAGTTTATCCGGGTATGGCTACACCTTC
CDR3: CASSLSGYGYTF
V: TRBV27
D: NA
J: TRBJ1-2
size: NA